A selection of T cell receptor beta chains follows, all from one sample in a study of cytomegalovirus exposure and HLA in healthy donors. TCRdb's table, derived via immunoSEQ multiplex PCR, lists solely in-frame clones and lacks some. The sample contains about 160,000 clones, around three quarters of which appear only once. The sequenced material came from PBMCs. The receptors stem from a man in his forties in good health and CMV-seronegative. The conserved cysteine and the conserved F or W are not part of the CDR3 here.

len: 14
j_gene: TRBJ2-7
v_gene: TRBV11-1
CDR3aa: ASSLRRDRGKYEQY

len: 11
j_gene: TRBJ2-2
v_gene: TRBV7-9
CDR3aa: SSSRDSTGELF

len: 11
j_gene: TRBJ2-1
v_gene: TRBV9
CDR3aa: ASSVGTHNEQF

len: 14
j_gene: TRBJ1-1
v_gene: TRBV7-6
CDR3aa: ASSLEIPGSGTEAF

len: 14
j_gene: TRBJ2-3
v_gene: TRBV29-1
CDR3aa: SVEGGRDRGADTQY

len: 13
j_gene: TRBJ1-4
v_gene: TRBV5-4
CDR3aa: ASSFGTATNEKLF

len: 11
j_gene: TRBJ1-1
v_gene: TRBV6-5
CDR3aa: ASSYKGDTEAF

len: 14
j_gene: TRBJ2-3
v_gene: TRBV9
CDR3aa: ASSVGDQGLGDTQY

len: 13
j_gene: TRBJ1-2
v_gene: TRBV4-2
CDR3aa: ASSHQHQGTEGYT

len: 14
j_gene: TRBJ1-2
v_gene: TRBV23-1
CDR3aa: ASSQSEQGARYGYT

len: 13
j_gene: TRBJ1-5
v_gene: TRBV19
CDR3aa: ASSPGVLRNQPQH

len: 13
j_gene: TRBJ2-6
v_gene: TRBV5-5
CDR3aa: ASSPYNSGANGLT

len: 18
j_gene: TRBJ2-1
v_gene: TRBV21-1
CDR3aa: ASSYSPPWEVSGRGQEQF

len: 16
j_gene: TRBJ2-7
v_gene: TRBV6-1
CDR3aa: ASSEIASGIGGLYEQY

len: 10
j_gene: TRBJ2-7
v_gene: TRBV10-3
CDR3aa: AISPRAYEQY

len: 12
j_gene: TRBJ1-1
v_gene: TRBV7-6
CDR3aa: ASSSGQANTEAF

len: 11
j_gene: TRBJ1-1
v_gene: TRBV18
CDR3aa: ASSPRGGEEAF

len: 13
j_gene: TRBJ2-2
v_gene: TRBV7-3
CDR3aa: ASSPIAGGIGELF

len: 16
j_gene: TRBJ2-4
v_gene: TRBV6-4
CDR3aa: ASSADPSGTVGKNSQY

len: 14
j_gene: -
v_gene: TRBV11-2
CDR3aa: ASSLTSGSVPYEQY

len: 12
j_gene: TRBJ2-1
v_gene: TRBV9
CDR3aa: ASSVVSMCCVQF

len: 12
j_gene: TRBJ1-2
v_gene: TRBV6-1
CDR3aa: ASSLGGGNYGYT

len: 11
j_gene: TRBJ1-1
v_gene: TRBV11-2
CDR3aa: ASSLGHRPKAF

len: 12
j_gene: TRBJ2-3
v_gene: TRBV29-1
CDR3aa: SVRLTGNTDTQY

len: 11
j_gene: TRBJ1-1
v_gene: TRBV28
CDR3aa: ASSPGRRPEAF

len: 15
j_gene: TRBJ2-1
v_gene: TRBV19
CDR3aa: ASSPRGSGSSYNEQF

len: 10
j_gene: TRBJ1-5
v_gene: TRBV28
CDR3aa: ASTLLNQPQH

len: 12
j_gene: TRBJ1-5
v_gene: TRBV6-5
CDR3aa: ASSYGRGQQPQH

len: 13
j_gene: TRBJ1-5
v_gene: TRBV15
CDR3aa: ATSRATEFNQPQH

len: 11
j_gene: TRBJ1-5
v_gene: TRBV18
CDR3aa: ASSPDRGQPQH

len: 15
j_gene: TRBJ2-7
v_gene: TRBV4-2
CDR3aa: ASSQERTAGLSYEQY

len: 15
j_gene: TRBJ1-5
v_gene: TRBV30
CDR3aa: AWSPTPGTGGNQPQH

len: 16
j_gene: TRBJ1-1
v_gene: TRBV18
CDR3aa: ASSPLQGRGLMNTEAF

len: 12
j_gene: TRBJ1-3
v_gene: TRBV11-2
CDR3aa: ASSTGNSGNTIY

len: 11
j_gene: TRBJ1-5
v_gene: TRBV7-9
CDR3aa: ASSLNSNQPLH

len: 9
j_gene: TRBJ2-7
v_gene: TRBV28
CDR3aa: ASGIFDEQY

len: 13
j_gene: TRBJ2-5
v_gene: TRBV5-1
CDR3aa: ASSLQGQGQETQY

len: 10
j_gene: TRBJ2-7
v_gene: TRBV5-5
CDR3aa: ASSSAPLEQY

len: 13
j_gene: TRBJ1-5
v_gene: TRBV21-1
CDR3aa: ASSGGSLSNQPQH

len: 14
j_gene: TRBJ2-3
v_gene: TRBV28
CDR3aa: ASRITVRASTDTQY

len: 11
j_gene: TRBJ2-2
v_gene: TRBV30
CDR3aa: ACPLRYTGELF

len: 13
j_gene: TRBJ1-1
v_gene: TRBV29-1
CDR3aa: SVAGTGGRITEAF

len: 12
j_gene: TRBJ1-1
v_gene: TRBV5-1
CDR3aa: ASSFDGENTEAF

len: 9
j_gene: TRBJ1-5
v_gene: TRBV5-8
CDR3aa: ASALVEPQH

len: 9
j_gene: TRBJ1-1
v_gene: TRBV28
CDR3aa: ASITGIEAF

len: 11
j_gene: TRBJ2-2
v_gene: TRBV2
CDR3aa: ASQDSLLEELF

len: 12
j_gene: TRBJ2-5
v_gene: TRBV5-6
CDR3aa: ASSRDSFIETQY

len: 13
j_gene: TRBJ2-5
v_gene: TRBV10-2
CDR3aa: ASRTKDAAGGTQY

len: 11
j_gene: TRBJ1-2
v_gene: TRBV2
CDR3aa: ASRGDMNYGYT

len: 14
j_gene: TRBJ2-3
v_gene: TRBV6-5
CDR3aa: ASSYSPSGSADTQY

len: 10
j_gene: TRBJ2-3
v_gene: TRBV29-1
CDR3aa: SVGRGTDTQY

len: 13
j_gene: TRBJ2-7
v_gene: TRBV6-1
CDR3aa: ASSENSGSSYEQY

len: 15
j_gene: TRBJ2-3
v_gene: TRBV4-1
CDR3aa: ASSQGLAGVTTDTQY

len: 13
j_gene: TRBJ2-3
v_gene: TRBV5-1
CDR3aa: ASSFTGGVTDTQY